These 2 T cell receptor beta chains originate from one sample sequenced in a study of control samples from healthy donors and cancer patients. The table came from immunoSEQ multiplex PCR; TCRdb's copy has only in-frame clones and leaves some out. The table includes 160,000 or so clones, over 85% detected once. Sequencing was performed on blood. The receptors here all came from a woman in her thirties or forties in good health.

This clone appeared a single time. The chain carries TRBV11-2 and TRBJ1-1; a weak D match, TRBD1 (5 bases). Per the germline V gene, CDR1 is SGHAT and CDR2 is FQNNGV. Trimming took 0 bases from V and 7 from J, leaving 15 bases between them. The CDR3 sequence is 15 residues long. Here the CDR3 reads CASSLEIGGRVEAFF. CDR3 nucleotide sequence: TGTGCCAGCAGCTTAGAGATTGGAGGCAGGGTTGAAGCTTTCTTT.

The chain combines TRBV29-1 with TRBJ2-1; D unresolved. The CDR3 is made up of 12 amino acids. Germline values: CDR1 SQVTM, CDR2 ANQGSEA. Trimming took 4 bases from V and 4 from J, leaving 8 bases between them. Here the CDR3 reads CSVAEAYNEQFF. CDR3 nucleotide sequence: TGCAGCGTTGCAGAAGCGTACAATGAGCAGTTCTTC.